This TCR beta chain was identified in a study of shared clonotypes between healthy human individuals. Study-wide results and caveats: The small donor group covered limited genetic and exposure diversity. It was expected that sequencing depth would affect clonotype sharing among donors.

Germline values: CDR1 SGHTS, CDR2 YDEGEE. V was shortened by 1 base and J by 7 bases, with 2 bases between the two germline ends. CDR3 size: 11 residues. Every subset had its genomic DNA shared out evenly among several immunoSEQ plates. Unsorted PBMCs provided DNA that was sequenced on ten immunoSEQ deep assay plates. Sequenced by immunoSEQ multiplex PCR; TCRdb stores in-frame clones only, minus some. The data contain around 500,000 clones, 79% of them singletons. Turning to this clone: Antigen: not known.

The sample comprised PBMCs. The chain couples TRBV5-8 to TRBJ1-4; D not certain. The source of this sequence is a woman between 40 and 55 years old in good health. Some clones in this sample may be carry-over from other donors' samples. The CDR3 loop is CASSLIEKLFF. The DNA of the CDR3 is TGTGCCAGCAGCTTGATTGAAAAACTGTTTTTT.